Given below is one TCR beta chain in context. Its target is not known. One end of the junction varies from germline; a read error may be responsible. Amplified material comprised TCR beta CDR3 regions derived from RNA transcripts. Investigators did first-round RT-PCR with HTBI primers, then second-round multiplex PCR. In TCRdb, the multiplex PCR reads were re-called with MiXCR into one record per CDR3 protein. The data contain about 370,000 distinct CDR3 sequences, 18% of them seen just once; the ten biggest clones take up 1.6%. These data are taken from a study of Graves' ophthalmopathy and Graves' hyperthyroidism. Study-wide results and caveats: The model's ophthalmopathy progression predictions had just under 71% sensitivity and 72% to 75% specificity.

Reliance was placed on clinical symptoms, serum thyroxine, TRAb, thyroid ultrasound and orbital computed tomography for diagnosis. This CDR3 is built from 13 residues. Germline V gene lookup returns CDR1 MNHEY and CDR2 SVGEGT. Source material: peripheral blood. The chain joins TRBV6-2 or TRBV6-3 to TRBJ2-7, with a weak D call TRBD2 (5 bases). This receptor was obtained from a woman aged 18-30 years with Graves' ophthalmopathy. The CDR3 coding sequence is TGTGCCACCCTTGGGAGTACTACTACTGAGCAATACTTC. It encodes CATLGSTTTEQYF.